This record looks at one TCR beta chain sequence and its context. V was pared by 2 bases and J by 1 base, with 4 bases of the junction left unmatched. This CDR3 comprises 14 residues. CDR1 and CDR2 (germline): GTSNPN, SVGIG (reference sequence). This specimen comes from a study of molecular identifiers for immune sequencing clone quantification. TCRdb re-derived calls from the PCR reads in MiXCR, one entry per CDR3 protein. The sample lists about half a million distinct CDR3 sequences, 20% to 25% seen once, with more than 0.8% in the top ten. The chain is built from TRBV30 and TRBJ1-2; 7 bases align to TRBD1. Sequenced material: naive CD8+ T cells from blood, with Jurkat cell RNA spiked in. Specified subset: FACS-sorted CD8+CD4-CCR7+CD45RA+ naive T cells. The sequence derives from a human donor in good health. Some libraries in this study had Jurkat cell RNA spiked in. The CDR3 reads CAWSWDSLNYGYTF. The CDR3, as DNA: TGTGCCTGGAGTTGGGACAGTCTTAACTATGGCTACACCTTC. Complete variable domain (other parts from reference TRBV30 and TRBJ1-2): SQTIHQWPATLVQPVGSPLSLECTVEGTSNPNLYWYRQAAGRGLQLLFYSVGIGQISSEVPQNLSASRPQDRQFILSSKKLLLSDSGFYLCAWSWDSLNYGYTFGSGTRLTVV.